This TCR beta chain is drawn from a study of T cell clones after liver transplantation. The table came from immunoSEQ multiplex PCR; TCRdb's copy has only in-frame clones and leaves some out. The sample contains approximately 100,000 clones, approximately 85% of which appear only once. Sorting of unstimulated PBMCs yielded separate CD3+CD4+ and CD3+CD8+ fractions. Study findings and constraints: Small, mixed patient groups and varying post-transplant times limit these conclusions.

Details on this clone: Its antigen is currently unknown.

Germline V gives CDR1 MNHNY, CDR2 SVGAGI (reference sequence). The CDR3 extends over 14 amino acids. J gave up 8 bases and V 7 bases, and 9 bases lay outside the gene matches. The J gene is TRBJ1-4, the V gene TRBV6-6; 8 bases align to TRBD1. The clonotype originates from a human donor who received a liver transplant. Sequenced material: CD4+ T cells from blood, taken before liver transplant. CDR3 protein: CASTPTGAREKLFF. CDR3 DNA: TGTGCCAGCACCCCGACAGGGGCTCGAGAAAAACTGTTTTTT.